This T cell receptor (beta chain) stems from a study of blood T cells in healthy people across ages. Study outcomes and limitations: TCR beta diversity per million T cells fell roughly linearly with age.

Germline CDR1 and CDR2: MNHEY and SVGEGT. The V end lost 8 bases, the J end lost 4 bases, and 15 bases lay between the germline ends. There are 13 residues in the CDR3. About this clonotype itself: Antigen unknown.

Through a sample-barcoded 5' primer and a J-beta primer mix, a second PCR was run for about 6 to 11 cycles. One entry per CDR3 protein results from TCRdb running MiXCR on the 5' RACE reads. The sample has about 1,500,000 distinct CDR3 sequences, 25% to 30% seen once. Specimen: blood. The clonotype comes from a woman aged 25 to 45 in good health. The chain joins TRBV6-2 or TRBV6-3 to TRBJ2-7, with a possible D match to TRBD2 (6 bases). The CDR3 sequence is CASQWEVRYEQYF. CDR3 sequence (DNA): TGTGCCAGCCAGTGGGAGGTGAGGTACGAGCAGTACTTC.